This T cell receptor (beta chain) is drawn from a study of T cells in Graves' hyperthyroidism and ophthalmopathy. Study-wide results and caveats: Blood also showed most of the thyroid clonotypes that were expanded above 0.001. A 13 V-J model separated ophthalmopathy from stable hyperthyroidism.

Amplified TCR beta CDR3 regions came from RNA transcripts. Carried out on the TCR CDR3, a first-round RT-PCR used the HTBI primer set. MiXCR, applied by TCRdb to the multiplex PCR reads, yields one record per CDR3 protein. This sample yields roughly 560,000 distinct CDR3 sequences, of which approximately 15% are seen a single time; 3.5% to 4.5% belongs to the top ten. At least 3 on the Clinical Activity Score was recorded for ophthalmopathy patients, who also had NOSPECS grade at least 4 and duration under 3 months. This clonotype was recorded at least ten times. The target antigen is unknown. Germline CDR1 reads SGHAT; CDR2 reads FQNNGV. The CDR3 sequence is 16 residues long. V was clipped by 1 base and J by 2 bases, with 12 bases between them.

The chain has TRBV11-2 and TRBJ1-5; perhaps TRBD1 as D (5 bases). The receptor comes from a woman aged 35 to 49 with Graves' ophthalmopathy. Specimen: blood. CDR3 protein: CASSLGGELGNQPQHF. The CDR3 region has the DNA TGTGCCAGCAGCTTAGGGGGGGAGTTGGGCAATCAGCCCCAGCATTTT. Drawing the rest from reference TRBV11-2 and TRBJ1-5, the complete variable domain is EAGVAQSPRYKIIEKRQSVAFWCNPISGHATLYWYQQILGQGPKLLIQFQNNGVVDDSQLPKDRFSAERLKGVDSTLKIQPAKLEDSAVYLCASSLGGELGNQPQHFGDGTRLSIL.